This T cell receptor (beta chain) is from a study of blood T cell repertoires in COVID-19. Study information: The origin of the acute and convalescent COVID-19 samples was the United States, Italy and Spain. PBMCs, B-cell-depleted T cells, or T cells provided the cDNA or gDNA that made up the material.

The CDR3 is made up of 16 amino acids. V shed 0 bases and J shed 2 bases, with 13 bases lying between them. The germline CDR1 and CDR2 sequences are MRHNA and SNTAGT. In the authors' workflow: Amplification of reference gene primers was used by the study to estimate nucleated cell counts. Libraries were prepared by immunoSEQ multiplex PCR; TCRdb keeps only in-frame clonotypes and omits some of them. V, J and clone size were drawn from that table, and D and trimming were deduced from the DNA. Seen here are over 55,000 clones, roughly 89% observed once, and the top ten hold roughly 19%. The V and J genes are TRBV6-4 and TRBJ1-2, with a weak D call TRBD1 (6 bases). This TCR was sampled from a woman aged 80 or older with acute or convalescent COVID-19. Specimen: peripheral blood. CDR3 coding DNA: TGTGCCAGCAGTGACTCTCAGCCCCAGGGGAACTATGGCTACACCTTC. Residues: CASSDSQPQGNYGYTF.